This paragraph reports one TCR beta chain. Which antigen it targets is not known. Base qualities were left out, and no much larger clone turns up one base away. The sample holds other DNA sequences that translate to the same CDR3. This specimen's time point label, per the study, means: about 28 days (+/-7) after the second vaccine dose. AZD1222 recipients whose second dose came at about 4 weeks and those whose second dose came at about 12 weeks were combined into one group, since spike-specific TCR depth and breadth did not differ between the two schedules. Vaccinee samples were obtained from the UK trials COV001 and COV002, which included a single-blind randomized controlled phase 2/3 trial of AZD1222 (ChAdOx1 nCoV-19) in healthy adults. For TCRbeta chain sequencing, PBMC samples from trial participants were taken at day 0 and at day 28 after the second dose. The CDR3 regions of human TCRbeta chains were analyzed by immunosequencing. In the source study's methods: Repertoire TCRs were checked for matches against a reference library of SARS-CoV-2-specific TCRs that had been generated using the MIRA antigen-specificity platform. Breadth was defined as the fraction of unique TCRs that were SARS-CoV-2-associated, and depth was defined as the fraction of total T cells that were SARS-CoV-2-associated. Using the MIRA data, every spike-specific TCR was mapped to the spike region that the TCR reacted to and assigned to either a CD4 or a CD8 class. Log10-transformed breadth and depth values were compared by one-way ANOVA with Sidak's multiple comparisons tests. In its TCRdb copy, this immuneACCESS table keeps in-frame sequences only and misses some clones. Where compared with another copy, unresolved V genes explain less than half of these, and the others have no known cause. Clonal size and the V and J genes are those of that table, whereas D and trimming came from the DNA. This sample holds more than 150,000 clones; more than 75% were observed only once. Clones ranked in the top ten supply roughly a quarter of the sample.

The germline V gene specifies SGHTA as CDR1 and FQGNSA as CDR2. V has 0 bases trimmed and J has 0 bases trimmed; junction bases matching no gene number 4. The CDR3 sequence holds 16 residues, the cysteine and phenylalanine included. Left in the record is the CDR3 DNA by itself, 48 bases read in frame from the first base. The data stem from a study of T cell responses to AZD1222 COVID-19 vaccine (dated by TCRdb to about 2021). Regarding the study in general: TCR sequencing covered about 230 trial participants: approximately 200 given two doses of AZD1222 and 26 given two doses of MenACWY control vaccine. Trial participants were enrolled by age into subgroups of 18-55, 56-69 and 70-plus years, and roughly 160, 29 and 62 TCR-sequenced participants, respectively, were included in these subgroups. Summary of the overall study and its limitations: Because no day 14 peak-response samples were available, repertoires were characterized only after the peak T cell response. Conclusions about previously exposed vaccinees are limited because only 6 or 7 AZD1222 recipients were SARS-CoV-2 seropositive at baseline. Most participants were white British and females outnumbered males, and the authors suggested that clonal diversity may have been underestimated. The 56-69-year group was small, and its depth increase did not reach significance, likely because of low power. After two AZD1222 doses, spike-specific TCR breadth and depth were significantly higher than at day 0 and than in MenACWY recipients. Reportedly, close to half of the unique spike-specific TCRs recognized epitopes lying outside the regions that are mutated in the B.1.351 and B.1.1.7 variants. The whole spike protein was spanned by vaccine-associated CD4 TCRs, and dominant responses were seen in regions 160-218 and 743-854.

This receptor was obtained from an adult who received the AZD1222 COVID-19 vaccine. Here the sequenced sample was peripheral blood, taken 28 days after the second AZD1222 dose. The chain employs TRBV7-2 and TRBJ2-7; 8 middle bases align to TRBD2. The CDR3 has the sequence CASSLAPGTSSYEQYF. DNA sequence: TGTGCCAGCAGCTTAGCCCCCGGGACTAGCTCCTACGAGCAGTACTTC.